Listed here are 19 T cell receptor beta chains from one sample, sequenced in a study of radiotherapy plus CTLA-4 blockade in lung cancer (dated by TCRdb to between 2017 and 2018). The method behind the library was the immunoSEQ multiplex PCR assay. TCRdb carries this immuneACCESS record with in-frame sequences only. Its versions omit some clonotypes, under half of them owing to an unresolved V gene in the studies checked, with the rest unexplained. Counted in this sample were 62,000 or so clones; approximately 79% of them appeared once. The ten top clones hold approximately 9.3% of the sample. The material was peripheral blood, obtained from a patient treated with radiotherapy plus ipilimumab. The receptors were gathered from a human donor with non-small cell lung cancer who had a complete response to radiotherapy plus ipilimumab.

CDR3 in DNA: TGTGCCTGGAGTGTTTCCAGGGGAGGGGGTCGCAATCAGCCCCAGCATTTT. Its translation: CAWSVSRGGGRNQPQHF. V gene TRBV30 combines with J gene TRBJ1-5; the D gene is possibly TRBD1 (6 bases). With 0 bases removed from V and 2 bases from J, the gap between germline ends came to 17 bases. The germline V gene encodes CDR1 GTSNPN and CDR2 SVGIG (reference sequence). The length of the CDR3 is 17 residues.

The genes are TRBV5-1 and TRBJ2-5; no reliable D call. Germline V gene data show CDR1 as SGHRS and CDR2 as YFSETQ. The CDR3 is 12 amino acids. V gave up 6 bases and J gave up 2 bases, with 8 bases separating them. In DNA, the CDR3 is TGCGCCAGCACCAGAAATCAAGAGACCCAGTACTTC. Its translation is CASTRNQETQYF.

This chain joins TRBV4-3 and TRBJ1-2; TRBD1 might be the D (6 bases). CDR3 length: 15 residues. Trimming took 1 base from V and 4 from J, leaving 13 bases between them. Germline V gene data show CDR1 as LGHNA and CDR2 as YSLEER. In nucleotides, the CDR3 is TGCGCCAGCAGCCAAGGACAGGCGTCCATCTATGGCTACACCTTC. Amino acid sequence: CASSQGQASIYGYTF.

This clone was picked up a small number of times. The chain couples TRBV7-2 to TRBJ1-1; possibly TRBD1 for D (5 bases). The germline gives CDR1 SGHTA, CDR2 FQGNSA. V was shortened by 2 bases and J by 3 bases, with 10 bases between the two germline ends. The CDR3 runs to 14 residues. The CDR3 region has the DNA TGTGCCAGCAGCTTAAACAGCAGGGACACTGAAGCTTTCTTT. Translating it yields CASSLNSRDTEAFF.

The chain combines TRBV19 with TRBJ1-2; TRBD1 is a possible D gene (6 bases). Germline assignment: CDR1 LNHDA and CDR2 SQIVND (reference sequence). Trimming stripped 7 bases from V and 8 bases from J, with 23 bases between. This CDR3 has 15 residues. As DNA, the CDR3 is TGTGCCAGTAAATTGGGCCCCACAGGGAACGGCGGCTACACCTTC. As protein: CASKLGPTGNGGYTF.

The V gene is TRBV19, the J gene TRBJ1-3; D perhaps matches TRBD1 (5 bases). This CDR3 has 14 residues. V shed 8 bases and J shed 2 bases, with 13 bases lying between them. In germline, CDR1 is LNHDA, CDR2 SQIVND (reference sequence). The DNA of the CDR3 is TGTGCCAGTGGGACTGCTGTCCCTGGAAACACCATATATTTT. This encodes CASGTAVPGNTIYF. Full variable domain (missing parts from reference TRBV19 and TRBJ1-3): DGGITQSPKYLFRKEGQNVTLSCEQNLNHDAMYWYRQDPGQGLRLIYYSQIVNDFQKGDIAEGYSVSREKKESFPLTVTSAQKNPTAFYLCASGTAVPGNTIYFGEGSWLTVV.

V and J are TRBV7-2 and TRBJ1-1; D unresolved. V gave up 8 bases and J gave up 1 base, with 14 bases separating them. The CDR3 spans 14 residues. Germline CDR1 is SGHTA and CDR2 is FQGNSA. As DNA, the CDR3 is TGTGCCAGCTCCAAAAACCCGGGGAACACTGAAGCTTTCTTT. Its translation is CASSKNPGNTEAFF.

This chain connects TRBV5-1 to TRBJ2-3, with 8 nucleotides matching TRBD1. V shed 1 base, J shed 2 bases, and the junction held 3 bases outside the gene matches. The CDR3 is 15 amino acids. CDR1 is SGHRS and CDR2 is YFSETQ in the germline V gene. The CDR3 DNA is TGCGCCAGCAGCTTGACAGGGGGTTTCACAGATACGCAGTATTTT. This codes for CASSLTGGFTDTQYF.

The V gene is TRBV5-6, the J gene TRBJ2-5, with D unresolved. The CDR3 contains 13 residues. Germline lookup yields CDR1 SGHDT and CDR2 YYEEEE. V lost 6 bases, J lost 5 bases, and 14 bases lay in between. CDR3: CASTQERLETQYF. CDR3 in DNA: TGTGCCAGCACCCAGGAGCGTCTGGAGACCCAGTACTTC.

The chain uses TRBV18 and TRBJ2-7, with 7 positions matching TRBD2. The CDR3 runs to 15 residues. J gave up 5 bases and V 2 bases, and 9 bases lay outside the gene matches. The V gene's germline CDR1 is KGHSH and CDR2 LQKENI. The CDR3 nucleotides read TGTGCCAGCTCACCATTCTCGGGAGGACGTGACGAGCAGTACGTC. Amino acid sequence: CASSPFSGGRDEQYV.

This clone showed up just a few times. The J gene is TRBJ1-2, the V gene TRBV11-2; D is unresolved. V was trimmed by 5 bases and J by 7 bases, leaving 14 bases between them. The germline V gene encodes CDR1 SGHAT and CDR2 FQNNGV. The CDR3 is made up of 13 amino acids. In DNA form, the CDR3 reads TGTGCCAGCAGCCCCTACGCTATCTCTGGCTACACCTTC. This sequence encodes CASSPYAISGYTF.

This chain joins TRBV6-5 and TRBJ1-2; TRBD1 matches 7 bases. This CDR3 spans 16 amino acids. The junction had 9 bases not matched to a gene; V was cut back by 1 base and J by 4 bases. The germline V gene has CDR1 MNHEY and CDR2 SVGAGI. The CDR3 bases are TGTGCCAGCAGTTACTGGCAGGGGGGGCTGAGCTATGGCTACACCTTC. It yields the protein CASSYWQGGLSYGYTF.

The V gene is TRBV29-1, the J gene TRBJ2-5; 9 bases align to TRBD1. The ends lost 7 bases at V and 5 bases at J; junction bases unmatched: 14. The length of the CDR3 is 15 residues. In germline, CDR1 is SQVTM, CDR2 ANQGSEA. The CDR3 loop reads CSGRPGQGFGETQYF. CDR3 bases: TGCAGCGGTAGACCGGGACAGGGTTTTGGGGAGACCCAGTACTTC.

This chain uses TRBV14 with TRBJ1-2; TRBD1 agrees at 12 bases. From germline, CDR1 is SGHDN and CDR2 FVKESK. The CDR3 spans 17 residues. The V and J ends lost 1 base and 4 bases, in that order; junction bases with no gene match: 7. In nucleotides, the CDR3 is TGTGCCAGCAGCCAAGCGAGGGGGACAGGGGGCTTCTATGGCTACACCTTC. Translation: CASSQARGTGGFYGYTF.

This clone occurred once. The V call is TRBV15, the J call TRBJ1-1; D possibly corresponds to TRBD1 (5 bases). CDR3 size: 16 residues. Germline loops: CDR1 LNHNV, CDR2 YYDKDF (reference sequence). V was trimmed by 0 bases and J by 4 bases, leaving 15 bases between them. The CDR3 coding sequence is TGTGCCACCAGCAGAGAGGGATATTCGGGGGGCACTGAAGCTTTCTTT. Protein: CATSREGYSGGTEAFF.

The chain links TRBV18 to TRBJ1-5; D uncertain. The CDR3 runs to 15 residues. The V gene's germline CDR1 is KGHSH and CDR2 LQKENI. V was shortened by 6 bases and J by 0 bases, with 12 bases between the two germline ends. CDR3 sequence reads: CASSPNVNSNQPQHF. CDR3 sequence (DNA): TGTGCCAGCTCCCCCAACGTCAATAGCAATCAGCCCCAGCATTTT.

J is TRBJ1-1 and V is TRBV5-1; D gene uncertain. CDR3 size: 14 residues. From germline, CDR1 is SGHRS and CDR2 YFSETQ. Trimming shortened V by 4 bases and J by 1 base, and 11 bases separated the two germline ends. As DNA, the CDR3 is TGCGCCAGCAGCCTAACCCAAGCGAACACTGAAGCTTTCTTT. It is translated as CASSLTQANTEAFF.

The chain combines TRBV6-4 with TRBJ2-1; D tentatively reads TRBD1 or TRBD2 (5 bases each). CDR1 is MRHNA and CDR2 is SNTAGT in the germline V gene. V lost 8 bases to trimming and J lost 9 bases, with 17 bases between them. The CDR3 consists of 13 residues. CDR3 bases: TGTGCCAGCCAACCCAGGGACGGCGGTGAGCAGTTCTTC. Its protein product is CASQPRDGGEQFF.

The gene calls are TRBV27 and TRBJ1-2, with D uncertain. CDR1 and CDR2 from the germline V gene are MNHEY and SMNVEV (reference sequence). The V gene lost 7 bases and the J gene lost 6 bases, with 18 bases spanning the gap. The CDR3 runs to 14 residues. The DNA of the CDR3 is TGTGCCAGCACCAGAATGGGGAGTGGAGATGGCTACACCTTC. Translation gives CASTRMGSGDGYTF.